The 18 T cell receptor beta chains listed next were all sequenced from one sample in a study of regulatory T cells in long-lasting Graves disease. With iRepertoire HTBI primers and Arm-PCR of CDR3 regions, TCR beta libraries were built. TCRdb re-called the multiplex PCR reads with MiXCR, one entry per CDR3 protein. Here the sample spans 200,000 to 250,000 distinct CDR3 sequences, approximately 19% being singletons. Documented time point: newly diagnosed GD, antithyroid drugs for less than 3 months. TCR sequences were obtained from RNA taken from PBMCs. The same sample was also studied in work on T cells in Graves' hyperthyroidism and ophthalmopathy.

Sequences were derived from peripheral blood mononuclear cells (PBMCs), sampled at new diagnosis, from a patient treated with antithyroid drugs. The receptors here all came from a woman aged 30 to 39 with Graves disease.

The sample holds many counts of this clonotype. The rearrangement uses TRBV18 and TRBJ1-1, with 8 bases identical to TRBD1. J was trimmed by 0 bases and V by 6 bases; bases with no gene match: 3. There are 14 residues in the CDR3. The germline CDR1 and CDR2 sequences are KGHSH and LQKENI. The CDR3 DNA is TGTGCCAGCTCCTTGGACAGGGTGAACACTGAAGCTTTCTTT. Its translation is CASSLDRVNTEAFF.

This clonotype was seen many times. The chain carries TRBV5-6 and TRBJ1-6; maybe TRBD1 (5 bases). The CDR3 is 14 amino acids. CDR1 is SGHDT, CDR2 YYEEEE, per germline. V lost 4 bases and J lost 8, with 13 bases in between. Here the CDR3 reads CASSPGTFYSPLHF. In DNA, the CDR3 is TGTGCCAGCAGCCCTGGGACGTTTTATTCACCCCTCCACTTT.

This clonotype has a count of ten or more. V gene TRBV27 combines with J gene TRBJ2-7; TRBD2 agrees at 11 bases. This CDR3 comprises 18 residues. Germline CDR1 and CDR2: MNHEY and SMNVEV (reference sequence). V was clipped by 7 bases and J by 0 bases; unmatched bases: 14. The DNA of the CDR3 is TGTGCCAGCACGAATATGACTAGCGGGAAGATGTACTCCTACGAGCAGTACTTC. Translating gives CASTNMTSGKMYSYEQYF.

This clonotype was counted many times. At one end the junction does not follow the germline gene, possibly because of a read error. This sequence joins TRBV12-3 or TRBV12-4 and TRBJ1-2, with 10 bases matching TRBD1. The CDR3 is made up of 16 amino acids. The CDR3 DNA is TGTGCCAGCAGTCTTACACGGGACAGGGGTGTCTATGACTACACCTTC. Amino acids: CASSLTRDRGVYDYTF.

The chain is built from TRBV11-1 and TRBJ2-1; 8 bases are shared with TRBD2. Looked up from germline, CDR1 is SGHAT and CDR2 is FQDESV (reference sequence). The CDR3 length is 15 residues. V shed 3 bases and J 8 bases; nucleotides not matched to a gene: 9. CDR3 sequence (DNA): TGTGCCAGCAGCTTGGGACTAGGAGAATCGGATGAGCAGTTCTTC. Amino acid sequence: CASSLGLGESDEQFF. The full variable domain, with the rest looked up from reference TRBV11-1 and TRBJ2-1, is EAEVAQSPRYKITEKSQAVAFWCDPISGHATLYWYRQILGQGPELLVQFQDESVVDDSQLPKDRFSAERLKGVDSTLKIQPAELGDSAMYLCASSLGLGESDEQFFGPGTRLTVL.

This clonotype showed up just a few times. The chain links TRBV6-1 to TRBJ2-1; TRBD2 agrees at 11 bases. The V and J ends lost 8 bases and 7 bases, in that order; junction bases with no gene match: 4. From germline, CDR1 is MNHNS and CDR2 SASEGT. CDR3 length equals 13 residues. This chain's CDR3 is CASALAGENEQFF. The CDR3 DNA reads TGTGCCAGCGCACTAGCGGGAGAGAATGAGCAGTTCTTC.

Concerning this clonotype: Without the conserved terminal phenylalanine or tryptophan, this CDR3 likely stems from a read error. This rearrangement joins TRBV13 to TRBJ1-2; no clear D gene. CDR1 and CDR2 from the germline V gene are PRHDT and FYEKMQ (reference sequence). This CDR3 comprises 18 residues. The CDR3 DNA reads as TGCGCCAGCAGCTTGGGGTATTCACCCCGCGAAGACGGAACTGGCTACACCGTC. Its translation: CASSLGYSPREDGTGYTV.

This clonotype has ten or more counts. CDR3 loop: CASSLFTGELFF. The CDR3 DNA follows: TGTGCCAGCAGCTTATTCACCGGGGAGCTGTTTTTT. J is TRBJ2-2 and V is TRBV7-2; D call uncertain. Germline V gene sequence: CDR1 SGHTA, CDR2 FQGNSA. The CDR3 length is 12 residues. V lost 2 bases to trimming and J lost 4 bases, with 2 bases between them.

CDR3 sequence: CASKFRGLSYEQYF. Written as DNA, the CDR3 is TGTGCCAGCAAGTTTAGGGGTCTCTCCTACGAGCAGTACTTC. V is TRBV27 and J is TRBJ2-7; maybe TRBD1 (5 bases). The V gene's germline CDR1 is MNHEY and CDR2 SMNVEV (reference sequence). V gave up 7 bases and J gave up 0 bases, with 13 bases separating them. The CDR3 loop spans 14 amino acids.

This clonotype has only a few counts. The rearrangement joins TRBV4-1 to TRBJ2-1; 8 positions match TRBD2. V gave up 1 base and J gave up 11 bases; unmatched junction bases: 7. Germline V gene data show CDR1 as MGHRA and CDR2 as YSYEKL. This CDR3 contains 14 residues. CDR3 region: CASSQGLLAGQQFF. The CDR3 DNA reads TGCGCCAGCAGCCAAGGGTTGCTAGCGGGTCAGCAGTTCTTC.

V is TRBV15 and J is TRBJ1-3, with 8 bases that match TRBD1. Germline trimming cut 5 bases from V and 2 bases from J; bases unmatched to any gene: 5. Per the germline V gene, CDR1 is LNHNV and CDR2 is YYDKDF (reference sequence). The CDR3 has 15 amino acids. DNA of the CDR3: TGTGCCACCAGCCTGGACAGGGACCCTGGAAACACCATATATTTT. The encoded protein is CATSLDRDPGNTIYF.

Many counts were recorded for this clonotype. This chain connects TRBV28 to TRBJ2-7; no definite D call. This CDR3 is built from 16 residues. V lost 2 bases and J lost 6, with 20 bases in between. The germline gives CDR1 MDHEN, CDR2 SYDVKM. DNA of the CDR3: TGTGCCAGCAGTTTACTGGCAGGTCCTTTTACTTCCGAGCAGTACTTC. This encodes CASSLLAGPFTSEQYF.

In its sample, this clonotype was seen many times. The chain has TRBV27 and TRBJ2-5, with a possible D match to TRBD2 (6 bases). Per the germline V gene, CDR1 is MNHEY and CDR2 is SMNVEV (reference sequence). This CDR3 is 13 amino acids long. V dropped 6 bases and J dropped 4 bases, with 12 bases sitting between them. CDR3 in DNA: TGTGCCAGCAGACGGAGGGTTGGAGAGACCCAGTACTTC. Residues: CASRRRVGETQYF.

This clonotype was detected many times. The CDR3: CASSGGPRQGGNSPLHF. In DNA, the CDR3 is TGTGCCAGCAGTGGAGGGCCGAGACAGGGGGGTAATTCACCCCTCCACTTT. V gene TRBV6-2 or TRBV6-3 combines with J gene TRBJ1-6; TRBD1 agrees at 9 bases. This CDR3 is 17 amino acids long. J was trimmed by 6 bases and V by 5 bases; bases with no gene match: 11. Germline V gene lookup returns CDR1 MNHEY and CDR2 SVGEGT.

This clonotype was counted a few times. The V and J genes are TRBV2 and TRBJ1-6, with D perhaps matching TRBD1 (5 bases). Trimming removed 9 bases at V and 5 bases at J, with 17 bases between. The length of the CDR3 is 15 residues. CDR1 and CDR2 from the germline V gene are SNHLY and FYNNEI. CDR3 sequence reads: CARRRTQSDNSPLHF. CDR3 nucleotides: TGTGCCAGAAGACGGACACAGAGTGATAATTCACCCCTCCACTTT.

This clonotype was picked up many times. This rearrangement joins TRBV12-3 or TRBV12-4 to TRBJ1-3; D uncertain. The CDR3 has 13 amino acids. Trimming removed 4 bases at V and 3 bases at J, with 7 bases between. For the CDR3, the DNA is TGTGCCAGCAGTTATACTATTGGAAACACCATATATTTT. Amino acid sequence: CASSYTIGNTIYF.

At least ten counts were recorded for this clonotype. This chain uses TRBV15 with TRBJ1-2, with unresolved D. The V gene's germline CDR1 is LNHNV and CDR2 YYDKDF (reference sequence). V gave up 3 bases and J gave up 8 bases, with 16 bases separating them. CDR3 length: 14 residues. CDR3 sequence: CATSSPDGESGYTF. CDR3 nucleotide sequence: TGTGCCACCAGCAGTCCGGATGGGGAATCAGGCTACACCTTC.

V usage is TRBV6-1 and J usage is TRBJ1-1; 11 nucleotides align to TRBD1. Germline trimming cut 6 bases from V and 3 bases from J; bases unmatched to any gene: 9. The CDR3 loop spans 16 amino acids. Germline CDR1 MNHNS, CDR2 SASEGT. The CDR3 DNA is TGTGCCAGCAGCCCGGACAGGGGGCGGTGGGACACTGAAGCTTTCTTT. This sequence encodes CASSPDRGRWDTEAFF.